The clone carrying this T cell receptor (beta chain) was seen just once. TCRdb's table, derived via immunoSEQ multiplex PCR, lists solely in-frame clones and lacks some. The sample has 280,000 or so clones; about 90% are singletons. CDR3 size: 14 residues. The germline V and J ends were trimmed by 1 base and 5 bases, with 8 bases remaining between them. Germline loops: CDR1 SNHLY, CDR2 FYNNEI. The sample originates from a study of blood T cell repertoires in COVID-19. Looking at the study overall: The origin of the acute and convalescent COVID-19 samples was the United States, Italy and Spain. Sample material is recorded as cDNA or gDNA derived from T cells, B-cell-depleted T cells, or PBMCs.

The chain combines TRBV2 with TRBJ2-2, with a possible D match to TRBD1 (5 bases). This TCR was recovered from a woman aged 30 to 39 who had recovered from COVID-19. Sequences were obtained from peripheral blood. The CDR3 region has the DNA TGTGCCAGCAGTGAAGTTCCAGGGACCGGGGAGCTGTTTTTT. Its protein product is CASSEVPGTGELFF.